This is a list of T cell receptor beta chains from one sample in a study of T cells in narcolepsy. TCRdb's copy holds only in-frame clones and misses some; the assay was immunoSEQ multiplex PCR. The table includes around 20,000 clones, 83% detected once. The material sequenced was memory (CD45RA-) CD4+ T cells from blood. Receptors were obtained from a human donor in good health. The CDR3 runs from the conserved cysteine through the conserved F or W. The D gene is left open where the match is weak. Size is stated for part of the rows, as once, few or many counts, or as a class when the clone is expanded.

TRBJ1-2,TRBV7-9,NA,NA,CASSLAQGTYGYTF,TGTGCCAGCAGCTTAGCGCAGGGGACCTATGGCTACACCTTC
TRBJ2-3,TRBV7-9,TRBD1,once,CASSRNDRVPGATQYF,TGTGCCAGCAGCCGAAATGACAGGGTCCCCGGGGCTACGCAGTATTTT
TRBJ2-5,TRBV7-2,TRBD2,few,CASSQGLAGGQETQYF,TGTGCCAGCAGCCAAGGCCTAGCGGGGGGCCAAGAGACCCAGTACTTC
TRBJ2-7,TRBV4-2,TRBD2,NA,CASSSGGLAVRSYEQYF,TGTGCCAGCAGCTCTGGAGGACTAGCGGTCCGCTCCTACGAGCAGTACTTC
TRBJ2-5,TRBV28,NA,NA,CASSFRKETQYF,TGTGCCAGCAGTTTCAGGAAAGAGACCCAGTACTTC
TRBJ1-1,TRBV11-3,NA,NA,CASSFRRNTEAFF,TGTGCCAGCAGCTTCAGGAGAAACACTGAAGCTTTCTTT
TRBJ2-5,TRBV11-2,NA,NA,CASSPGAQETQYF,TGTGCCAGCAGCCCCGGGGCTCAAGAGACCCAGTACTTC
TRBJ1-2,TRBV5-4,NA,NA,CASSLDYWGQDGYTF,TGTGCCAGCAGCTTGGATTATTGGGGCCAAGATGGCTACACCTTC
TRBJ2-1,TRBV11-2,TRBD2,NA,CASSIRTSSNEQFF,TGTGCCAGCAGCATAAGGACTAGTAGCAATGAGCAGTTCTTC
TRBJ2-1,TRBV25-1,TRBD1,once,CASSGRDRGLANEQFF,TGTGCCAGCAGTGGCCGGGACAGGGGACTGGCCAATGAGCAGTTCTTC
TRBJ1-1,TRBV19,NA,NA,CASKVGAVNTEAFF,TGTGCCAGTAAGGTGGGTGCTGTGAACACTGAAGCTTTCTTT
TRBJ2-7,TRBV19,TRBD1,few,CARKTGYGYEQYF,TGTGCCAGGAAGACAGGGTACGGCTACGAGCAGTACTTC
TRBJ2-5,TRBV5-1,NA,NA,CASSFGGAEETQYF,TGCGCCAGCAGCTTCGGCGGGGCCGAAGAGACCCAGTACTTC